These T cell receptor beta chains were read from a single sample in a study of shared clonotypes between healthy human individuals. Libraries were prepared by immunoSEQ multiplex PCR; TCRdb keeps only in-frame clonotypes and omits some of them. The sample lists under 2,500,000 clones; under 97% were seen once. The sequenced material came from naive CD4+ T cells sorted from blood. The source of these receptors is a man between 18 and 29 years old in good health. Each CDR3 is given with its conserved first and last residue. A D gene is named only where the DNA matches it firmly. Not all rows give a size; the values are once, few, many and, for expanded clones, a class.

>NA|NA|TRBV7-2|TRBJ2-3
CASSLDYSTDTQYF
TGTGCCAGCAGCTTAGATTACAGCACAGATACGCAGTATTTT
>NA|NA|TRBV6-1|TRBJ1-1
CASSARGPDTEAFF
TGTGCCAGCAGTGCTCGGGGGCCAGACACTGAAGCTTTCTTT
>TRBD1|NA|TRBV27|TRBJ2-2
CASSYRTGSGPGELFF
TGTGCCAGCAGTTATAGGACAGGGTCAGGTCCCGGGGAGCTGTTTTTT
>NA|NA|TRBV18|TRBJ1-1
CASSAQGIYSTEAFF
TGTGCCAGCTCAGCCCAGGGGATCTACTCCACTGAAGCTTTCTTT
>NA|NA|TRBV30|TRBJ2-7
CAWSGTGFSYEQYF
TGTGCCTGGAGCGGGACGGGATTCTCCTACGAGCAGTACTTC
>NA|NA|TRBV7-2|TRBJ1-3
CASSLQAGGNTIYF
TGTGCCAGCAGCTTACAGGCCGGTGGAAACACCATATATTTT
>NA|NA|TRBV28|TRBJ1-2
CASSLQGPGRGYTF
TGTGCCAGCAGTTTACAAGGGCCTGGTAGGGGCTACACCTTC
>TRBD1|NA|TRBV5-6|TRBJ1-3
CASSLRTGEVYFGNTIYF
TGTGCCAGCAGCTTAAGGACAGGGGAGGTGTATTTTGGAAACACCATATATTTT
>TRBD2|NA|TRBV18|TRBJ2-7
CASSPSLAGLYEQYF
TGTGCCAGCTCACCGTCACTAGCGGGACTTTACGAGCAGTACTTC
>TRBD2|NA|TRBV6-6|TRBJ2-7
CASSPTGTRGFYEQYF
TGTGCCAGCAGCCCCACAGGGACTAGGGGATTTTACGAGCAGTACTTC
>NA|NA|TRBV29-1|TRBJ1-1
CSDRQKNTEAFF
TGCAGCGACCGACAGAAAAACACTGAAGCTTTCTTT
>NA|NA|TRBV11-1|TRBJ2-1
CASSSQFEQFF
TGTGCCAGCAGCTCGCAGTTTGAGCAGTTCTTC
>TRBD1|NA|TRBV11-3|TRBJ2-7
CASSLRQGASYEQYF
TGTGCCAGCAGCTTAAGACAGGGGGCCTCCTACGAGCAGTACTTC
>NA|NA|TRBV18|TRBJ1-5
CASSPQGGGNQPQHF
TGTGCCAGCTCACCCCAGGGAGGGGGCAATCAGCCCCAGCATTTT
>NA|NA|TRBV2|TRBJ2-3
CASSESWTFTQYF
TGTGCCAGCAGTGAGAGCTGGACTTTTACGCAGTATTTT
>NA|NA|TRBV5-4|TRBJ2-3
CASSSGSTDTQYF
TGTGCCAGCAGCTCCGGGTCCACAGATACGCAGTATTTT
>NA|NA|TRBV6-1|TRBJ2-1
CASSEYTLDEQFF
TGTGCCAGCAGTGAGTATACGTTGGATGAGCAGTTCTTC
>NA|NA|TRBV6-5|TRBJ1-1
CASSYSRAGSTEAFF
TGTGCCAGCAGTTACAGCCGAGCAGGGTCCACTGAAGCTTTCTTT
>NA|once|TRBV2|TRBJ1-5
CASSDSGSQPQHF
TGTGCCAGCAGTGATTCTGGGAGTCAGCCCCAGCATTTT
>NA|NA|TRBV9|TRBJ2-7
CASSVSGEGVTYEQYF
TGTGCCAGCAGCGTATCCGGAGAAGGGGTAACCTACGAGCAGTACTTC
>TRBD1|NA|TRBV30|TRBJ1-2
CAWSVSGGYGYTF
TGTGCCTGGAGTGTGTCAGGGGGCTATGGCTACACCTTC
>NA|NA|TRBV7-2|TRBJ2-1
CASSLPIGEQFF
TGTGCCAGCAGCTTACCCATTGGTGAGCAGTTCTTC
>TRBD2|NA|TRBV29-1|TRBJ2-1
CSVPDAGTSGWFEQFF
TGCAGCGTCCCTGACGCGGGGACTAGCGGGTGGTTTGAGCAGTTCTTC
>TRBD1|NA|TRBV7-2|TRBJ2-1
CASSLRRDSTYNEQFF
TGTGCCAGCAGCTTAAGACGGGACAGCACCTACAATGAGCAGTTCTTC
>TRBD1|NA|TRBV6-1|TRBJ1-4
CASSGTGATNEKLFF
TGTGCCAGCAGCGGGACAGGGGCAACTAATGAAAAACTGTTTTTT
>NA|NA|TRBV7-2|TRBJ1-1
CASRNRTAEAFF
TGTGCCAGCAGGAACCGGACTGCTGAAGCTTTCTTT
>NA|NA|TRBV20-1|TRBJ2-4
CSASEGGIQYF
TGCAGTGCTAGTGAGGGTGGCATTCAGTACTTC
>NA|NA|TRBV29-1|TRBJ2-1
CSVEDRPGTTYNEQFF
TGCAGCGTTGAAGATCGTCCCGGGACCACATACAATGAGCAGTTCTTC
>TRBD2|few|TRBV30|TRBJ2-5
CAWTSGGPGETQYF
TGTGCCTGGACTAGCGGGGGGCCTGGGGAGACCCAGTACTTC
>NA|NA|TRBV15|TRBJ1-1
CATSRGGRGANTEAFF
TGTGCCACCAGCAGAGGAGGAAGAGGGGCAAACACTGAAGCTTTCTTT
>NA|NA|TRBV7-8|TRBJ2-1
CASSHDGNNEQFF
TGTGCCAGCAGCCACGACGGGAACAATGAGCAGTTCTTC
>NA|NA|TRBV27|TRBJ2-7
CASSPLSGQRNTSYEQYF
TGTGCCAGCAGTCCGCTATCAGGACAGCGAAACACCTCCTACGAGCAGTACTTC
>NA|NA|TRBV19|TRBJ2-7
CASSQPLERGEQYF
TGTGCCAGTAGTCAACCTTTGGAGAGAGGGGAGCAGTACTTC
>TRBD2|NA|TRBV9|TRBJ2-3
CASSVGSGGDTQYF
TGTGCCAGCAGCGTAGGGAGCGGGGGGGATACGCAGTATTTT
>NA|NA|TRBV5-6|TRBJ2-7
CASSKQGLEYEQYF
TGTGCCAGCAGCAAGCAGGGGCTTGAGTACGAGCAGTACTTC
>NA|NA|TRBV11-2|TRBJ1-2
CASSLGRANYGYTF
TGTGCCAGCAGCTTAGGCAGGGCTAACTATGGCTACACCTTC
>NA|NA|TRBV9|TRBJ1-6
CASSVATGPSGSPLHF
TGTGCCAGCAGCGTAGCTACAGGCCCGTCGGGTTCACCCCTCCACTTT
>NA|NA|TRBV14|TRBJ2-3
CASSSKRDTQYF
TGTGCCAGCAGCAGTAAGCGGGATACGCAGTATTTT
>NA|NA|TRBV28|TRBJ1-5
CASSLDEGFRGDYSNQPQHF
TGTGCCAGCAGTCTAGATGAGGGGTTCAGGGGTGATTATAGCAATCAGCCCCAGCATTTT
>TRBD2|NA|TRBV4-1|TRBJ2-1
CASSQEVSGGALNEQFF
TGCGCCAGCAGCCAAGAAGTCAGCGGGGGGGCCTTAAATGAGCAGTTCTTC
>NA|NA|TRBV14|TRBJ2-1
CASSQTNQEQFF
TGTGCCAGCAGCCAAACGAACCAAGAGCAGTTCTTC
>NA|NA|TRBV10-3|TRBJ1-2
CAISERGDGTNYGYTF
TGTGCCATCAGTGAGAGGGGGGACGGAACCAACTATGGCTACACCTTC
>NA|NA|TRBV2|TRBJ1-1
CASSETTALNTEAFF
TGTGCCAGCAGTGAAACGACGGCCCTGAACACTGAAGCTTTCTTT
>TRBD1|NA|TRBV6-5|TRBJ2-7
CASRPRTGGVYEQYF
TGTGCCAGCAGGCCGAGGACAGGGGGCGTCTACGAGCAGTACTTC
>NA|NA|TRBV10-2|TRBJ2-2
CASSRTAFTGELFF
TGCGCCAGCAGTCGGACGGCGTTCACCGGGGAGCTGTTTTTT
>NA|NA|TRBV10-3|TRBJ1-4
CAISDGPNEKLFF
TGTGCCATCAGTGACGGCCCTAATGAAAAACTGTTTTTT
>NA|few|TRBV27|TRBJ2-7
CASRKTSLGRNEQYF
TGTGCCAGCAGGAAAACTAGTCTTGGAAGGAACGAGCAGTACTTC